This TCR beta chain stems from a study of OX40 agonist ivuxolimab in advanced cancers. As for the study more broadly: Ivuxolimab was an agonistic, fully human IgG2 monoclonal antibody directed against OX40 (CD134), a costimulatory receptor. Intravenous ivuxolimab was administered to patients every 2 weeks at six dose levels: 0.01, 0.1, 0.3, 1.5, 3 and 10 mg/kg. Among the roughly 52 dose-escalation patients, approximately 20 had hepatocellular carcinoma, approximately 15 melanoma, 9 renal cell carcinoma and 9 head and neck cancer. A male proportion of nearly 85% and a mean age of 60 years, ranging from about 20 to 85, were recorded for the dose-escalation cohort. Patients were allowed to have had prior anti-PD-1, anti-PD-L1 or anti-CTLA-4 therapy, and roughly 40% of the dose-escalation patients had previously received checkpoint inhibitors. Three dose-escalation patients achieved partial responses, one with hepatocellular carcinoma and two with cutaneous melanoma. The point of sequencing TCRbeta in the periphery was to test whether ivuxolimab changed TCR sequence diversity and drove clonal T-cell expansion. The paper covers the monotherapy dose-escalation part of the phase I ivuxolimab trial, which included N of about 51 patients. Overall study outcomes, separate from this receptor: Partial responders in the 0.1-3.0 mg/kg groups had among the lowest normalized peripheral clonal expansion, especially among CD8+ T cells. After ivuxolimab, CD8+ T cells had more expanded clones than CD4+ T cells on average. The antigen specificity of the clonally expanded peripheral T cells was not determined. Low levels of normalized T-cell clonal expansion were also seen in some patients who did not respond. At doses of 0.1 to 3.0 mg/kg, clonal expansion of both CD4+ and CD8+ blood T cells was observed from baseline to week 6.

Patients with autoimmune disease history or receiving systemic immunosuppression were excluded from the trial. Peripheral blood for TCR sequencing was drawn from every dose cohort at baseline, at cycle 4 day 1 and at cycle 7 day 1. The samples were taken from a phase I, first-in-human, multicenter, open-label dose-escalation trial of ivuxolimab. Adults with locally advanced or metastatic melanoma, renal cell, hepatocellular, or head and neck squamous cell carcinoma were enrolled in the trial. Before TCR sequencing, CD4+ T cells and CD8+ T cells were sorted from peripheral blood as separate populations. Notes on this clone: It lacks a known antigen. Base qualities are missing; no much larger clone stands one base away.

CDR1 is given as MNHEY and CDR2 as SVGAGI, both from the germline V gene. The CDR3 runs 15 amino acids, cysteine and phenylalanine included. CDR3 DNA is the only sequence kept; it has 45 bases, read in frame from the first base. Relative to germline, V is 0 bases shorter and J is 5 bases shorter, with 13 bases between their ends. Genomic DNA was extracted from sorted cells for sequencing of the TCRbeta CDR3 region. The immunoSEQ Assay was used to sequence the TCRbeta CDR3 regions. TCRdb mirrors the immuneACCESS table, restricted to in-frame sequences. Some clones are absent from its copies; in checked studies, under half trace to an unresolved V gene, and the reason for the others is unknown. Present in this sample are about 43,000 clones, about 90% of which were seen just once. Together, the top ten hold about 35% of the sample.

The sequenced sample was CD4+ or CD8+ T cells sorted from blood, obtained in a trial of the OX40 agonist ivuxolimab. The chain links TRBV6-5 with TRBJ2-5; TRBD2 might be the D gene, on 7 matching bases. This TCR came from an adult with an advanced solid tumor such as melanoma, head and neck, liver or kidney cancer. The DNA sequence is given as TGTGCCAGCAGTTACTCGAGTAGGGGGGGGGAGACCCAGTACTTC. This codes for CASSYSSRGGETQYF.